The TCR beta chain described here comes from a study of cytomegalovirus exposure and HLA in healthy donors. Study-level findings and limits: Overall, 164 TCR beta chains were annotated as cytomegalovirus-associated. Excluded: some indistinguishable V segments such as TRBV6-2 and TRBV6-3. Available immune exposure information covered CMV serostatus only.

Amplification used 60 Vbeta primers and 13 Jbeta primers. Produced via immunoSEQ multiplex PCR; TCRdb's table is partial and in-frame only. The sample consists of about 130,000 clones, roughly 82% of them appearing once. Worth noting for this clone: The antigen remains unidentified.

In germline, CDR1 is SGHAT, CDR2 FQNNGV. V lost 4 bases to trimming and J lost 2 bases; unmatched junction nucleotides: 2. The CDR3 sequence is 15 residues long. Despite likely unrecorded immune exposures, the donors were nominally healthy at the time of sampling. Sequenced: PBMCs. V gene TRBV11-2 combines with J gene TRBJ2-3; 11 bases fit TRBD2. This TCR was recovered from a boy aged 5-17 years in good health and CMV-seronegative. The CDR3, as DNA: TGTGCCAGCAGCTCTAGCGGGAGGCCCACAGATACGCAGTATTTT. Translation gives CASSSSGRPTDTQYF.